The clone carrying this T cell receptor (beta chain) was picked up many times. Its specificity is not known. V shed 5 bases and J 2 bases; nucleotides not matched to a gene: 8. The CDR3 loop spans 15 amino acids. The data derive from a study of post-analysis software for immune sequencing data. Looking at the study overall: Recorded disease courses covered relapsing-remitting, secondary progressive and progressive-relapsing multiple sclerosis. Some patients had no subtype annotation. Study conclusions and caveats: Patients used five TRBV segments, including TRBV5-6, TRBV5-1 and TRBV20-1, more often than controls.

Each TCR beta cDNA library carried unique molecular identifiers. From the PCR reads, TCRdb called clonotypes with MiXCR, one entry per CDR3 protein. The repertoire consists of some 190,000 distinct CDR3 sequences, with approximately 30% occurring once and the leading ten covering 3% to 3.5%. The TCR originated in a girl younger than 18 with multiple sclerosis. The specimen sequenced was blood. The chain has TRBV12-3 or TRBV12-4 and TRBJ1-1; 7 positions match TRBD1. The CDR3 DNA follows: TGTGCCAGCAGTCCTCGTTGGGACAGTAACACTGAAGCTTTCTTT. This encodes CASSPRWDSNTEAFF.